This T cell receptor beta chain was documented in a study of blood T cell repertoires in COVID-19. Study overall: Samples came from the United States, Italy and Spain, spanning acute and convalescent COVID-19. T cells, B-cell-depleted T cells, or PBMCs supplied cDNA or gDNA.

The CDR3 extends over 17 amino acids. Germline CDR1 reads MDHEN; CDR2 reads SYDVKM. The J segment lost 5 bases and the V segment lost 0 bases, leaving 6 bases of the junction unmatched. Only one count was recorded for this clone. In Seattle, patients joined the study during active infection and were tracked longitudinally. In the original workflow: Estimated nucleated cell counts came from reference gene primer amplification. Using immunoSEQ multiplex PCR, the repertoire was profiled, and TCRdb retains in-frame clones only, with some absent. V and J calls and clone size are copied from that table; D and trimming were computed from the DNA. This sample has some 350,000 clones, with about nine tenths found just once.

V and J are TRBV28 and TRBJ1-6; 8 bases are shared with TRBD1. This clonotype originated in a woman aged 65 to 85 with COVID-19, enrolled during active disease. Sequenced input: peripheral blood. CDR3 DNA: TGTGCCAGCAGTTTATGGCCAGGGGGCATCGATAATTCACCCCTCCACTTT. Encoded protein: CASSLWPGGIDNSPLHF.